These T cell receptor beta chains were read from a single sample in a study of T cell repertoires in cytomegalovirus infection. TCRdb ran MiXCR on the reads and lists one entry per CDR3 protein. The table lists over 450,000 distinct CDR3 sequences, about 11% of them singletons. The sequenced sample was PBMCs. These TCRs come from a human donor in good health (CMV status not recorded). Some clones in this sample may be carry-over from other donors' samples. Both conserved end residues are part of each CDR3. The D gene is left open where the match is weak. Not every row has a clone size; where given, it reads once, few, many or a size class.

CDR3 length	V gene	D gene	clone size	J gene	CDR3 DNA	CDR3 protein
14	TRBV7-6	TRBD1	many	TRBJ1-5	TGTGCCAGCAGCTCAAACAGGGGGGATCAGCCCCAGCATTTT	CASSSNRGDQPQHF
14	TRBV3-1	-	-	TRBJ1-1	TGTGCCAGCAGCCAAGTGCCGGACGGTGGTGAAGCTTTCTTT	CASSQVPDGGEAFF
16	TRBV20-1	-	few	TRBJ2-2	TGCAGTGCTAGAGATCTGGGGTCCTCGAACACCGGGGAGCTGTTTTTT	CSARDLGSSNTGELFF
11	TRBV11-1	-	many	TRBJ2-1	TGTGCCAGCAGCTTAGTTGGAGGGCAGTTCTTC	CASSLVGGQFF
21	TRBV7-2	TRBD2	many	TRBJ2-4	TGTGCCAGCAGCTCGGAAACCCCTGGCGGGAGCTTGAGACTAGCCAAAAACATTCAGTACTTC	CASSSETPGGSLRLAKNIQYF
15	TRBV5-5	TRBD2	few	TRBJ2-1	TGTGCCAGCAGCTTGAGGGAGGGGCCTTACAATGAGCAGTTCTTC	CASSLREGPYNEQFF
14	TRBV12-3/TRBV12-4	-	-	TRBJ1-1	TGTGCCAGCAGGTCACGGGACAAGAACACTGAAGCTTTCTTT	CASRSRDKNTEAFF
16	TRBV9	-	few	TRBJ2-2	TGTGCCAGCAGCGTAGGGGCTAGCCCCAACACCGGGGAGCTGTTTTTT	CASSVGASPNTGELFF
24	TRBV12-3/TRBV12-4	-	many	TRBJ1-6	TGTGCCAGCAGCCGCGGGGAAAAGACAGAACCGCGATCCAAACCGAGCTCCTATAATTCACCCCTCCACTTT	CASSRGEKTEPRSKPSSYNSPLHF
15	TRBV7-9	-	many	TRBJ2-7	TGTGCCAGCAGCTCAAATGAGGGGGAGGTCTACGAGCAGTACTTC	CASSSNEGEVYEQYF
11	TRBV30	-	few	TRBJ1-1	TGTGCCTGGAGTGGGACAGCAGAAGCTTTCTTT	CAWSGTAEAFF
14	TRBV7-2	-	many	TRBJ2-2	TGTGCCAGCAGAAGCGGACCGAACACCGGGGAGCTGTTTTTT	CASRSGPNTGELFF
15	TRBV18	-	-	TRBJ1-1	TGTGCCAGCTCACCACAAAGGGTCTTGGGCACTGAAGCTTTCTTT	CASSPQRVLGTEAFF
13	TRBV12-3/TRBV12-4	TRBD1	many	TRBJ2-5	TGTGCCAGCAGACGGACAGGGAAAGAGACCCAGTACTTC	CASRRTGKETQYF
13	TRBV20-1	-	few	TRBJ2-2	TGCAGTGCTAGGGACACCCAGACCGGGGAGCTGTTTTTT	CSARDTQTGELFF
13	TRBV10-3	-	few	TRBJ1-2	TGTGCCATCAGTGATCTGGTACTCTATGGCTACACCTTC	CAISDLVLYGYTF
13	TRBV7-3	-	many	TRBJ2-1	TGTGCCAGCAGCTTGGGTGGGAGAAATGAGCAGTTCTTC	CASSLGGRNEQFF
15	TRBV4-2	TRBD1	-	TRBJ2-7	TGTGCCAGCAGCCAAGCCCCGGACAGGGGCTACGAGCAGTACTTC	CASSQAPDRGYEQYF
16	TRBV6-6	TRBD1	many	TRBJ1-5	TGTGCCAGCAGTAGTCGACAGGGACATAGCAATCAGCCCCAGCATTTT	CASSSRQGHSNQPQHF
14	TRBV6-1	TRBD1	many	TRBJ2-7	TGTGCCAGCAGTGAGGTTAGGGGGCGTCGGGAGCAGTACTTC	CASSEVRGRREQYF
14	TRBV5-1	-	many	TRBJ2-3	TGCGCCAGCAGCACACAGAGTTACACAGATACGCAGTATTTT	CASSTQSYTDTQYF
12	TRBV19	-	many	TRBJ1-1	TGTGCCAGTAGGAACACGGGCACTGAAGCTTTCTTT	CASRNTGTEAFF
14	TRBV24-1	-	few	TRBJ2-2	TGTGCCACCAGTGATCTAGACCAACTCGGGGAGCTGTTTTTT	CATSDLDQLGELFF
13	TRBV29-1	-	few	TRBJ1-1	TGCAGCGTTGAAGACCGAAATTCCGGCGAAGCTTTCTTT	CSVEDRNSGEAFF
17	TRBV10-3	-	many	TRBJ2-3	TGTGCCATCAAAGAGCGCCGCGACGGGCTGCCCACAGATACGCAGTATTTT	CAIKERRDGLPTDTQYF
15	TRBV7-8	-	many	TRBJ1-2	TGTGCCAGCAGCTTAGCTGAGGGCATCCCCTATGGCTACACCTTC	CASSLAEGIPYGYTF
13	TRBV7-3	TRBD1	many	TRBJ1-1	TGTGCCAGCAGCTTCACAGGGGGAACTGAAGCTTTCTTT	CASSFTGGTEAFF
17	TRBV28	-	many	TRBJ2-6	TGTGCCACGGACCCACGTAAAAGAAGCTCTGGGGCCAACGTCCTGACTTTC	CATDPRKRSSGANVLTF
15	TRBV19	TRBD2	few	TRBJ2-1	TGTGCCAGTAGTATTTGGGCGGGAGAGGGTAATGAGCAGTTCTTC	CASSIWAGEGNEQFF
15	TRBV7-9	TRBD2	-	TRBJ2-1	TGTGCCAGCAGCTCGCGGACTAGCTACGGGGGTGAGCAGTTCTTC	CASSSRTSYGGEQFF
12	TRBV11-2	-	many	TRBJ2-1	TGTGCCAGCCTAGGGGCCTACAATGAGCAGTTCTTC	CASLGAYNEQFF
17	TRBV30	TRBD1	few	TRBJ1-5	TGTGCCTGGAGCCGACAGGGGTGGGGGCTTAGCAATCAGCCCCAGCATTTT	CAWSRQGWGLSNQPQHF
15	TRBV5-1	-	few	TRBJ2-3	TGCGCCAGCAGCCCCGACAGAAGGAGCACAGATACGCAGTATTTT	CASSPDRRSTDTQYF
13	TRBV4-2	-	-	TRBJ2-7	TGTGCCAGCAGCCAAGAGGACACCCGCGGGCAGTACTTC	CASSQEDTRGQYF
15	TRBV7-8	TRBD2	many	TRBJ2-1	TGTGCCAGCAGATGGGGGCGGGGGGGCCGAAATGAGCAGTTCTTC	CASRWGRGGRNEQFF
13	TRBV7-3	-	many	TRBJ1-1	TGTGCCAGCAGCGCCGTGTCAGGGACTGAAGCTTTCTTT	CASSAVSGTEAFF
14	TRBV20-1	-	few	TRBJ2-3	TGCAGTGCTAGTAGTGGAAGGGGGGGGGATACGCAGTATTTT	CSASSGRGGDTQYF
16	TRBV7-9	-	many	TRBJ1-3	TGTGCCAGCAGCTTGACCGGGCCCCAGGCGGGAAACACCATATATTTT	CASSLTGPQAGNTIYF
13	TRBV27	-	many	TRBJ1-5	TGTGCCAGCGGGATCGGGGTCAATCAGCCCCAGCATTTT	CASGIGVNQPQHF
15	TRBV7-9	-	many	TRBJ2-7	TGTGCCAGCAGCCCGCCTTCTGGCGGGGAAGACGAGCAGTACTTC	CASSPPSGGEDEQYF
16	TRBV29-1	TRBD2	few	TRBJ2-7	TGCAGCGTCGCGACTAGCGGGGGCGTCTACTCCTACGAGCAGTACTTC	CSVATSGGVYSYEQYF
19	TRBV7-9	-	many	TRBJ2-7	TGTGCCAGCAGCTTAGGAGGGGGTAGGTCAGGATCCGACCTGGGGGAGCAGTACTTC	CASSLGGGRSGSDLGEQYF
15	TRBV14	TRBD1	many	TRBJ2-2	TGTGCCAGCAGCATCGGACAGGCCTACACCGGGGAGCTGTTTTTT	CASSIGQAYTGELFF
16	TRBV20-1	TRBD2	many	TRBJ2-5	TGCAGTGCTAGATGGGCTAGCGGGCTATCCCAAGAGACCCAGTACTTC	CSARWASGLSQETQYF
12	TRBV5-1	-	-	TRBJ2-3	TGCGCCAGCAGCTCCCCCATAGATACGCAGTATTTT	CASSSPIDTQYF
16	TRBV5-1	TRBD2	few	TRBJ2-7	TGCGCCAGCAGCCCCGCCCTAGCGGGGGTCTCCTACGAGCAGTACTTC	CASSPALAGVSYEQYF
13	TRBV20-1	-	few	TRBJ1-5	TGCAGTGCTGATACAGGGTTGAATCAGCCCCAGCATTTT	CSADTGLNQPQHF
14	TRBV7-9	-	many	TRBJ1-2	TGTGCCAGCAGCTCGGACGGGGTAAACTATGGCTACACCTTC	CASSSDGVNYGYTF
13	TRBV29-1	-	-	TRBJ2-7	TGCAGCGTTGTTTCGGCAGCGTCCTACGAGCAGTACTTC	CSVVSAASYEQYF
15	TRBV20-1	-	few	TRBJ1-4	TGCAGTGCTAGAGATACGACACCCTCGGATGAAAAACTGTTTTTT	CSARDTTPSDEKLFF
13	TRBV19	-	many	TRBJ2-1	TGTGCCAGTAGTATAGTAAGGGCCAATGAGCAGTTCTTC	CASSIVRANEQFF
13	TRBV19	-	few	TRBJ1-2	TGTGCCAGTAGCCCCCTATCCGGGGCTGGCTACACCTTC	CASSPLSGAGYTF
13	TRBV9	TRBD1	many	TRBJ1-5	TGTGCCAGCAGCATCCGACAGGGTCAGCCCCAGCATTTT	CASSIRQGQPQHF
14	TRBV7-9	-	many	TRBJ1-1	TGTGCCAGCAGCTTAGTTCCCCCGGGCACTGAAGCTTTCTTT	CASSLVPPGTEAFF
16	TRBV6-6	TRBD2	few	TRBJ2-1	TGTGCCAGCAGAGGGACTAGCGGGGGGGCTTTGAATGAGCAGTTCTTC	CASRGTSGGALNEQFF
15	TRBV18	TRBD2	-	TRBJ2-7	TGTGCCAGCTCACCCCCAGCGGGGGCGAGCTACGAGCAGTACTTC	CASSPPAGASYEQYF
13	TRBV30	TRBD1	few	TRBJ1-1	TGTGCCTGGACGGAGGGGGCTAACACTGAAGCTTTCTTT	CAWTEGANTEAFF
16	TRBV5-1	-	many	TRBJ1-2	TGCGCCAGCAGCTTGGCCCTTGGCAGTAGGTCAGAGGGCTACACCTTC	CASSLALGSRSEGYTF
13	TRBV12-3/TRBV12-4	-	many	TRBJ2-1	TGTGCCAGCAGCAAACTGCTGATGGGAGAGCAGTTCTTC	CASSKLLMGEQFF